What follows are 24 T cell receptor beta chains derived from one specimen sequenced in a study of T cell changes during pregnancy in multiple sclerosis. Only in-frame clones appear in the TCRdb table, and some are missing; sequencing was by immunoSEQ multiplex PCR. The sample shows around 46,000 clones, 80% to 90% of them seen only once. The input for sequencing was CD8+ T cells from peripheral blood mononuclear cells, taken in the second trimester of pregnancy. The receptors shown here come from a female donor with multiple sclerosis, enrolled in a pregnancy study.

The chain is built from TRBV25-1 and TRBJ1-2; tentative D call: TRBD1 (6 bases). The V end was cut by 4 bases, the J end by 0 bases, with 15 bases between. Germline CDR1 MGHDK, CDR2 SYGVNS. CDR3 length: 16 amino acids. The CDR3 sequence: CASSGRGTTSNYGYTF. The CDR3 DNA reads TGTGCCAGCAGTGGTAGGGGGACTACCTCTAACTATGGCTACACCTTC.

This sequence joins TRBV11-2 and TRBJ2-7, with TRBD1 identical over 11 bases. This CDR3 has 15 residues. J was trimmed by 3 bases and V by 5 bases; bases with no gene match: 6. Germline V lookup: CDR1 SGHAT, CDR2 FQNNGV. The CDR3 loop is CASSHLGQGVYEQYF. As DNA, the CDR3 is TGTGCCAGCAGCCACTTGGGACAGGGGGTCTACGAGCAGTACTTC.

The gene calls are TRBV27 and TRBJ2-1; D gene unclear. This CDR3 region has 17 residues. Germline values: CDR1 MNHEY, CDR2 SMNVEV (reference sequence). The germline V and J ends were trimmed by 4 bases and 3 bases, with 19 bases remaining between them. This CDR3 is CASSSRGPSPHYNEQFF. The CDR3 DNA follows: TGTGCCAGCAGTTCCCGAGGCCCCTCACCTCACTACAATGAGCAGTTCTTC.

The rearrangement uses TRBV7-9 and TRBJ2-2, with D maybe TRBD2 (6 bases). Germline assignment: CDR1 SEHNR and CDR2 FQNEAQ (reference sequence). The CDR3 contains 15 residues. The V gene lost 2 bases and the J gene lost 0 bases, with 7 bases spanning the gap. In nucleotides, the CDR3 is TGTGCCAGCAGCTTATTAGCGGCGAACACCGGGGAGCTGTTTTTT. Translation: CASSLLAANTGELFF.

A single count supports this clone. The rearrangement uses TRBV2 and TRBJ1-4; weak D call: TRBD1 (5 bases). V lost 3 bases to trimming and J lost 2 bases, with 10 bases between them. Germline V gene data show CDR1 as SNHLY and CDR2 as FYNNEI. The CDR3 runs 15 residues. CDR3 region: CASSEQTETNEKLFF. CDR3 in DNA: TGTGCCAGCAGTGAGCAGACAGAGACTAATGAAAAACTGTTTTTT.

This sequence joins TRBV5-4 and TRBJ2-7; maybe TRBD1 (6 bases). This CDR3 has 15 amino acids. V lost 6 bases and J lost 4, with 20 bases in between. CDR1 SGHNT and CDR2 YYREEE come from the germline V gene (reference sequence). The CDR3 region has the DNA TGTGCCAGCACCTTTGGAGTGGGGGCGGGTTACGAGCAGTACTTC. Protein: CASTFGVGAGYEQYF.

The J gene is TRBJ2-7, the V gene TRBV9, with a tentative D call TRBD1 (5 bases). Between the trimmed V and J ends, which lost 0 bases and 6 bases, there was a span of 13 bases. The CDR3 is 14 amino acids. Per germline, CDR1 SGDLS and CDR2 YYNGEE. The CDR3 bases are TGTGCCAGCAGCGTAGCCGACGCAGGGTCCGAGCAGTACTTC. Translated, it gives CASSVADAGSEQYF.

J is TRBJ1-4 and V is TRBV6-5; 10 bases map to TRBD1. Germline V gives CDR1 MNHEY, CDR2 SVGAGI. The ends lost 6 bases at V and 6 bases at J; junction bases unmatched: 7. This CDR3 contains 15 residues. CDR3 nucleotide sequence: TGTGCCAGCAGCTCGGACAGGGGGGAAGATGAAAAACTGTTTTTT. Encoded protein: CASSSDRGEDEKLFF.

V gene TRBV19 combines with J gene TRBJ1-5; D not resolved. This CDR3 has 15 amino acids. Looked up from germline, CDR1 is LNHDA and CDR2 is SQIVND (reference sequence). V dropped 8 bases and J dropped 2 bases, with 16 bases sitting between them. CDR3 in amino acids: CASSSGSAGNQPQHF. The CDR3 DNA reads TGTGCCAGTTCTAGCGGGTCCGCCGGCAATCAGCCCCAGCATTTT.

V is TRBV13 and J is TRBJ2-1; 8 bases line up with TRBD2. The CDR3 extends over 14 amino acids. The J segment lost 3 bases and the V segment lost 5 bases, leaving 3 bases of the junction unmatched. Germline CDR1 and CDR2: PRHDT and FYEKMQ (reference sequence). The DNA of the CDR3 is TGTGCCAGCAGCACAGCGGGGGTCTACAATGAGCAGTTCTTC. Translation gives CASSTAGVYNEQFF.

On this clone: The sample carries other DNA sequences with the same CDR3. This chain uses TRBV9 with TRBJ2-2; no reliable D call. Germline V gene sequence: CDR1 SGDLS, CDR2 YYNGEE. CDR3 length equals 12 residues. V was trimmed by 2 bases and J by 5 bases, leaving 4 bases between them. The CDR3 sequence is CASSVRTGELFF. CDR3 bases: TGTGCCAGCAGCGTTCGGACCGGGGAGCTGTTTTTT. Supplemented by reference TRBV9 and TRBJ2-2, the full variable domain reads DSGVTQTPKHLITATGQRVTLRCSPRSGDLSVYWYQQSLDQGLQFLIQYYNGEERAKGNILERFSAQQFPDLHSELNLSSLELGDSALYFCASSVRTGELFFGEGSRLTVL.

The chain is built from TRBV4-2 and TRBJ2-2; TRBD2 agrees at 10 bases. Trimming at V came to 4 bases and at J to 1 base, leaving 0 bases not matched to a gene. This CDR3 is built from 15 residues. Germline CDR1 is LGHNA and CDR2 is YNFKEQ. As DNA, the CDR3 is TGTGCCAGCAGCCGGACTAGCGGGAACACCGGGGAGCTGTTTTTT. Residues: CASSRTSGNTGELFF.

The rearrangement uses TRBV6-6 and TRBJ2-7; perhaps TRBD1 as D (7 bases). The CDR3 covers 16 residues. The V end was cut by 1 base, the J end by 4 bases, with 17 bases between. The germline V gene encodes CDR1 MNHNY and CDR2 SVGAGI (reference sequence). DNA for the CDR3: TGTGCCAGCAGTTACTTTGGGGTGGAGGGGGCTTACGAGCAGTACTTC. It yields the protein CASSYFGVEGAYEQYF.

The CDR3 DNA reads TGTGCCAGCAGTGACGAGGAGCGGGGGGGCGCAGATACGCAGTATTTT. It translates to CASSDEERGGADTQYF. The gene calls are TRBV2 and TRBJ2-3, with 10 bases fitting TRBD2. Unmatched junction bases numbered 7, after V lost 3 bases and J lost 4 bases. The CDR3 is made up of 16 amino acids. Germline V lookup: CDR1 SNHLY, CDR2 FYNNEI. The entire variable domain, with the rest obtained from reference TRBV2 and TRBJ2-3, is as follows: EPEVTQTPSHQVTQMGQEVILRCVPISNHLYFYWYRQILGQKVEFLVSFYNNEISEKSEIFDDQFSVERPDGSNFTLKIRSTKLEDSAMYFCASSDEERGGADTQYFGPGTRLTVL.

This clone has more than one count but fewer than ten. The chain joins TRBV30 to TRBJ1-1; 9 positions match TRBD1. Trimming at V came to 5 bases and at J to 7 bases, leaving 8 bases not matched to a gene. In germline, CDR1 is GTSNPN, CDR2 SVGIG (reference sequence). The CDR3 is made up of 13 amino acids. The DNA for the CDR3 is TGTGCCTGGTCGGGGACAGGGCTGATTGAAGCTTTCTTT. Its translation: CAWSGTGLIEAFF.

The chain links TRBV27 to TRBJ1-1; TRBD1 agrees at 9 bases. The CDR3 extends over 14 amino acids. The germline V gene has CDR1 MNHEY and CDR2 SMNVEV (reference sequence). J was trimmed by 8 bases and V by 5 bases; bases with no gene match: 9. The CDR3 DNA sequence: TGTGCCAGCAGTCCCAGGTGGACAGGGGACGAAGCTTTCTTT. Its translation is CASSPRWTGDEAFF.

J is TRBJ2-7 and V is TRBV9; a weak D match, TRBD2 (6 bases). Germline lookup yields CDR1 SGDLS and CDR2 YYNGEE. The CDR3 has 13 amino acids. V was trimmed by 0 bases and J by 7 bases, leaving 11 bases between them. The CDR3 bases are TGTGCCAGCAGCGTAGATCTGGGGGGTGAGCAGTACTTC. Its translation is CASSVDLGGEQYF. The full variable domain, in which reference TRBV9 and TRBJ2-7 provide the parts outside the CDR3, is DSGVTQTPKHLITATGQRVTLRCSPRSGDLSVYWYQQSLDQGLQFLIQYYNGEERAKGNILERFSAQQFPDLHSELNLSSLELGDSALYFCASSVDLGGEQYFGPGTRLTVT.

The CDR3: CASRGQETNYGYTF. CDR3 bases: TGTGCCAGTAGAGGACAGGAAACAAACTATGGCTACACCTTC. The rearrangement joins TRBV5-6 to TRBJ1-2, with 7 bases fitting TRBD1. The CDR3 contains 14 residues. J lost 2 bases, V lost 8 bases, and 9 bases had no gene match. Germline loops: CDR1 SGHDT, CDR2 YYEEEE.

This chain links TRBV7-6 with TRBJ1-3, with D perhaps matching TRBD1 (6 bases). V was shortened by 5 bases and J by 3 bases, with 11 bases between the two germline ends. The germline CDR1 and CDR2 sequences are SGHVS and FNYEAQ. This CDR3 is built from 14 residues. DNA for the CDR3: TGTGCCAGCAGCCTAACAGGGTTTGGAAACACCATATATTTT. The encoded protein is CASSLTGFGNTIYF. Full variable domain (rest looked up from reference TRBV7-6 and TRBJ1-3): GAGVSQSPRYKVTKRGQDVALRCDPISGHVSLYWYRQALGQGPEFLTYFNYEAQQDKSGLPNDRFSAERPEGSISTLTIQRTEQRDSAMYRCASSLTGFGNTIYFGEGSWLTVV.

The chain uses TRBV6-1 and TRBJ2-5; 10 bases map to TRBD1. CDR3 length: 15 residues. CDR1 and CDR2 from the germline V gene are MNHNS and SASEGT. V gave up 3 bases and J gave up 2 bases; unmatched junction bases: 3. The DNA of the CDR3 is TGTGCCAGCAGTGAGGACAGGGGGTTTCAAGAGACCCAGTACTTC. As protein: CASSEDRGFQETQYF.

This clone has just one count. The rearrangement joins TRBV7-6 to TRBJ2-7, with TRBD2 identical over 12 bases. This CDR3 is built from 16 residues. Germline V lookup: CDR1 SGHVS, CDR2 FNYEAQ. The ends lost 5 bases at V and 7 bases at J; junction bases unmatched: 12. The CDR3 loop is CASSHLASGGAGEQYF. The CDR3 nucleotides read TGTGCCAGCAGCCACCTCGCTAGCGGGGGGGCGGGGGAGCAGTACTTC.

This sequence joins TRBV30 and TRBJ1-1; TRBD1 is a possible D gene (6 bases). V was clipped by 7 bases and J by 1 base, with 16 bases between them. Germline V gene lookup returns CDR1 GTSNPN and CDR2 SVGIG (reference sequence). This CDR3 is built from 14 residues. The CDR3: CAYHRDTRNTEAFF. CDR3 nucleotide sequence: TGTGCCTACCACCGGGACACAAGGAACACTGAAGCTTTCTTT.

This clone was counted a single time. The rearrangement links TRBV7-8 to TRBJ1-5, with D maybe TRBD1 (5 bases). V lost 5 bases and J 0 bases, leaving 14 bases between the germline ends. This CDR3 region has 16 residues. Germline CDR1 SGHVS, CDR2 FQNEAQ. The DNA for the CDR3 is TGTGCCAGCAGCCCCGGGGCGGGGATTAGCAATCAGCCCCAGCATTTT. As protein: CASSPGAGISNQPQHF.

The V gene is TRBV27, the J gene TRBJ2-1; TRBD2 matches 14 bases. The V gene end was trimmed by 4 bases and the J gene end by 4 bases; junction bases not matched to a gene: 3. The germline V gene encodes CDR1 MNHEY and CDR2 SMNVEV (reference sequence). The CDR3 is 16 residues long. The DNA of the CDR3 is TGTGCCAGCAGTTCCGGACTAGCGGGAGGTTACAATGAGCAGTTCTTC. This codes for CASSSGLAGGYNEQFF.